Shown below are 26 T cell receptor beta chains from a single sample sequenced in a study of blood T cell repertoires in COVID-19. Generated by immunoSEQ multiplex PCR, the TCRdb table keeps only in-frame clones and is missing some. Here the sample spans 250,000 to 350,000 clones, approximately 89% being singletons. The sequenced material came from peripheral blood. These receptors all come from a woman in her twenties or thirties who had recovered from COVID-19.

This chain links TRBV18 with TRBJ1-1; 7 bases match TRBD1. V lost 9 bases to trimming and J lost 0 bases; unmatched junction nucleotides: 16. Germline assignment: CDR1 KGHSH and CDR2 LQKENI. The CDR3 is made up of 17 amino acids. CDR3 sequence reads: CASHTAQGTHLNTEAFF. The CDR3 coding sequence is TGTGCCAGTCATACCGCACAGGGGACCCACCTGAACACTGAAGCTTTCTTT.

V gene TRBV5-6 combines with J gene TRBJ2-1; 7 nucleotides align to TRBD1. This CDR3 comprises 15 residues. J gave up 7 bases and V 7 bases, and 14 bases lay outside the gene matches. The germline V gene has CDR1 SGHDT and CDR2 YYEEEE. This chain's CDR3 is CASFPRDRAVNEQFF. The CDR3 region has the DNA TGTGCCAGCTTCCCTAGAGACAGGGCTGTAAATGAGCAGTTCTTC.

V and J are TRBV4-1 and TRBJ1-6; the match to TRBD1 covers 9 bases. CDR3 length equals 15 residues. The V and J ends lost 4 bases and 13 bases, in that order; junction bases with no gene match: 11. Germline CDR1 MGHRA, CDR2 YSYEKL. CDR3 in DNA: TGCGCCAGCAGCCTCGACGGGACAGGGACGATGCCCCTCCACTTT. Translation gives CASSLDGTGTMPLHF.

The chain employs TRBV11-2 and TRBJ2-2; weak D call: TRBD2 (5 bases). Germline loops: CDR1 SGHAT, CDR2 FQNNGV. The ends were cut back, 0 bases at V and 7 bases at J, with 15 bases in the middle. This CDR3 has 16 amino acids. In DNA, the CDR3 is TGTGCCAGCAGCTTAGAAGGAGCCCAAGGGAGCGGGGAGCTGTTTTTT. This translates into CASSLEGAQGSGELFF.

The chain links TRBV2 to TRBJ2-2; tentatively, D is TRBD1 (8 bases). The CDR3 runs to 14 residues. Trimming removed 6 bases from V and 9 bases from J, with 17 bases in between. Germline V gene data show CDR1 as SNHLY and CDR2 as FYNNEI. The CDR3 coding sequence is TGTGCCAGCAGAGCACAGGGGGGGATAAGGGAGCTGTTTTTT. This encodes CASRAQGGIRELFF.

J is TRBJ1-2 and V is TRBV7-2; tentative D call: TRBD1 (6 bases). The V and J ends lost 5 bases and 11 bases respectively, with 18 bases between them. Germline V gives CDR1 SGHTA, CDR2 FQGNSA. The CDR3 contains 13 residues. This CDR3 is CASSRGQGDEYTF. CDR3 DNA: TGTGCCAGCAGCCGGGGACAAGGGGACGAATACACCTTC.

This clone showed up just once. V gene TRBV30 combines with J gene TRBJ1-1, with D maybe TRBD1 (5 bases). This CDR3 is built from 11 residues. The germline CDR1 and CDR2 sequences are GTSNPN and SVGIG (reference sequence). V lost 4 bases and J lost 7, with 10 bases in between. CDR3 nucleotides: TGTGCCTGGATGAGGAGGGGTGAAGCTTTCTTT. As protein: CAWMRRGEAFF.

V and J are TRBV4-1 and TRBJ1-2; perhaps TRBD1 as D (5 bases). The CDR3 totals 16 residues. Trimming pared 0 bases from V and 3 bases from J, leaving 14 bases between. CDR1 and CDR2 (germline): MGHRA, YSYEKL. The CDR3 here is CASSQEPSQAHYGYTF. In DNA form, the CDR3 reads TGCGCCAGCAGCCAAGAACCCTCACAGGCCCACTATGGCTACACCTTC.

The rearrangement links TRBV29-1 to TRBJ2-1; TRBD1 might be the D (5 bases). In germline, CDR1 is SQVTM, CDR2 ANQGSEA. V was shortened by 6 bases and J by 0 bases, with 15 bases between the two germline ends. The CDR3 covers 15 residues. The CDR3, as DNA: TGCAGCGTCGCAGGGCAGGAAAGCTCCTACAATGAGCAGTTCTTC. Its translation is CSVAGQESSYNEQFF.

The CDR3 DNA follows: TGTGCCAGCACCCCTGGGGGGAGTGGCGGTAATTCACCCCTCCACTTT. Amino acid sequence: CASTPGGSGGNSPLHF. The genes are TRBV2 and TRBJ1-6, with D possibly being TRBD1 (5 bases). The germline V gene encodes CDR1 SNHLY and CDR2 FYNNEI. Trimming shortened V by 7 bases and J by 6 bases, and 19 bases separated the two germline ends. This CDR3 comprises 16 residues.

The chain recombines TRBV2 with TRBJ2-1; D not certain. Trimming shortened V by 3 bases and J by 0 bases, and 9 bases separated the two germline ends. Germline V gives CDR1 SNHLY, CDR2 FYNNEI. This CDR3 has 15 residues. This CDR3 is CASSDLSASYNEQFF. CDR3 DNA: TGTGCCAGCAGTGATCTCAGCGCCTCCTACAATGAGCAGTTCTTC.

This rearrangement joins TRBV11-2 to TRBJ2-2, with 9 bases lining up with TRBD1. After removal of 4 bases from V and 5 bases from J, the junction contained 2 bases not matched to a gene. Germline V gives CDR1 SGHAT, CDR2 FQNNGV. The CDR3 runs to 14 residues. CDR3 in DNA: TGTGCCAGCAGCTCGACAGGGGGGACCGGGGAGCTGTTTTTT. It codes for CASSSTGGTGELFF. Variable domain in full (rest from reference TRBV11-2 and TRBJ2-2): EAGVAQSPRYKIIEKRQSVAFWCNPISGHATLYWYQQILGQGPKLLIQFQNNGVVDDSQLPKDRFSAERLKGVDSTLKIQPAKLEDSAVYLCASSSTGGTGELFFGEGSRLTVL.

This chain uses TRBV30 with TRBJ1-4; weak D call: TRBD1 (6 bases). The CDR3 spans 15 residues. The V gene's germline CDR1 is GTSNPN and CDR2 SVGIG (reference sequence). V was trimmed by 3 bases and J by 10 bases, leaving 21 bases between them. CDR3 region: CAWSPMGGASGKLFF. The DNA for the CDR3 is TGTGCCTGGAGCCCGATGGGGGGGGCATCTGGAAAACTGTTTTTT.

The V call is TRBV14, the J call TRBJ1-4, with 7 bases that match TRBD1. In germline, CDR1 is SGHDN, CDR2 FVKESK. CDR3 length equals 15 residues. Trimming cost V 2 bases and J 5 bases; bases outside gene matches: 5. CDR3: CASSQQGGLNEKLFF. For the CDR3, the DNA is TGTGCCAGCAGCCAACAGGGGGGATTAAATGAAAAACTGTTTTTT. The full variable domain, with the rest looked up from reference TRBV14 and TRBJ1-4, is EAGVTQFPSHSVIEKGQTVTLRCDPISGHDNLYWYRRVMGKEIKFLLHFVKESKQDESGMPNNRFLAERTGGTYSTLKVQPAELEDSGVYFCASSQQGGLNEKLFFGSGTQLSVL.

J is TRBJ2-7 and V is TRBV4-2; no definite D call. The CDR3 runs to 14 residues. Between the trimmed V and J ends, which lost 0 bases and 3 bases, there was a span of 9 bases. CDR1 and CDR2 (germline): LGHNA, YNFKEQ. The CDR3: CASSQEAFGYEQYF. DNA for the CDR3: TGTGCCAGCAGCCAAGAAGCGTTCGGCTACGAGCAGTACTTC.

CDR3 nucleotides: TGCGCCAGCAGCCAAGAGGGCACCCAGGATACGCAGTATTTT. Protein product: CASSQEGTQDTQYF. This chain joins TRBV4-1 and TRBJ2-3; D is ambiguous. The V end was cut by 0 bases, the J end by 6 bases, with 10 bases between. The CDR3 length is 14 residues. Germline assignment: CDR1 MGHRA and CDR2 YSYEKL.

Note on this clone: Relative to the germline gene, one junction end is altered; a read error may explain this. The chain links TRBV6-5 to TRBJ1-4, with D possibly matching TRBD1 (5 bases). The CDR3 extends over 15 amino acids. Germline lookup yields CDR1 MNHEY and CDR2 SVGAGI. The CDR3 nucleotides read TGTGCCAGCAGTAACTCCCAGGGCTCTAATGAAAAACTGTTTTTT. Protein: CASSNSQGSNEKLFF.

The V and J genes are TRBV28 and TRBJ1-5; D is possibly TRBD1 (5 bases). V lost 3 bases to trimming and J lost 6 bases, with 6 bases between them. This CDR3 spans 12 amino acids. Germline CDR1 is MDHEN and CDR2 is SYDVKM. The CDR3: CASSFRGQPQHF. DNA for the CDR3: TGTGCCAGCAGTTTTAGGGGTCAGCCCCAGCATTTT.

V is TRBV10-3 and J is TRBJ2-3; TRBD2 matches at 9 bases. V lost 4 bases, J lost 2 bases, and 4 bases stayed unmatched. The CDR3 sequence is 15 residues long. Germline CDR1 and CDR2: ENHRY and SYGVKD. The CDR3 coding sequence is TGTGCCATCAGTGGACTAGCGGAACCCACAGATACGCAGTATTTT. Protein: CAISGLAEPTDTQYF.

The V gene is TRBV9, the J gene TRBJ1-6; 8 bases match TRBD1. The CDR3 is 14 amino acids. J gave up 10 bases and V 4 bases, and 7 bases lay outside the gene matches. Germline V gene sequence: CDR1 SGDLS, CDR2 YYNGEE. The CDR3 here is CASSSTGVGSPLHF. The CDR3 DNA sequence: TGTGCCAGCAGCTCGACAGGGGTTGGGTCACCCCTCCACTTT.

As for this clone: Other DNA sequences in the sample encode the same CDR3. In DNA form, the CDR3 reads TGCGCCAGCAGCTCTGGAGGAGGCAATCAGCCCCAGCATTTT. Translation: CASSSGGGNQPQHF. The gene calls are TRBV5-1 and TRBJ1-5; no firm D call. CDR1 and CDR2 from the germline V gene are SGHRS and YFSETQ. The germline V and J ends were trimmed by 3 bases and 2 bases, with 9 bases remaining between them. This CDR3 has 14 amino acids.

The CDR3 is CASSPEGAANTDTQYF. The CDR3 DNA follows: TGCGCCAGCAGCCCCGAGGGGGCCGCTAACACAGATACGCAGTATTTT. The rearrangement links TRBV4-3 to TRBJ2-3, with 7 bases that match TRBD1. This CDR3 has 16 residues. Germline V gives CDR1 LGHNA, CDR2 YSLEER. The J segment lost 2 bases and the V segment lost 4 bases, leaving 9 bases of the junction unmatched.

The table lists this clone with a count of one. The chain uses TRBV5-4 and TRBJ1-1; weak D call: TRBD1 (5 bases). There are 15 residues in the CDR3. Trimming took 4 bases from V and 5 from J, leaving 18 bases between them. Germline V CDR1 and CDR2: SGHNT, YYREEE (reference sequence). In DNA, the CDR3 is TGTGCCAGCAGCCCACTCGGTGGGCGGGGGACTGAAGCTTTCTTT. Its translation is CASSPLGGRGTEAFF.

This clone turned up a few times. This chain links TRBV5-1 with TRBJ1-4, with 7 nucleotides matching TRBD1. From germline, CDR1 is SGHRS and CDR2 YFSETQ. V lost 1 base and J lost 10; bases outside the gene matches: 13. The CDR3 loop spans 16 amino acids. CDR3 protein: CASSLSGGQDEGKLFF. The CDR3 nucleotides are TGCGCCAGCAGCTTGTCGGGTGGACAGGATGAGGGAAAACTGTTTTTT.

This clone was seen a single time. The gene calls are TRBV15 and TRBJ2-5, with D possibly being TRBD1 (6 bases). Germline loops: CDR1 LNHNV, CDR2 YYDKDF (reference sequence). V lost 0 bases and J lost 7, with 15 bases in between. The CDR3 covers 15 residues. The CDR3 DNA reads TGTGCCACCAGCAGAGATAGGGGGTCCAGGGGGACCCAGTACTTC. It specifies CATSRDRGSRGTQYF.

Details on this clone: Possible read error: a much larger clone is one base away. Other DNA sequences in the same sample also yield this CDR3. This sequence joins TRBV7-2 and TRBJ1-4, with D tentatively TRBD1 (6 bases). Germline CDR1 SGHTA, CDR2 FQGNSA. The CDR3 is 12 residues long. The V gene lost 5 bases and the J gene lost 7 bases, with 8 bases spanning the gap. The CDR3 sequence is CASSPQGEKLFF. CDR3 DNA sequence: TGTGCCAGCAGCCCACAGGGTGAAAAACTGTTTTTT. The variable domain in full, with the rest retrieved from reference TRBV7-2 and TRBJ1-4, is GAGVSQSPSNKVTEKGKDVELRCDPISGHTALYWYRQSLGQGLEFLIYFQGNSAPDKSGLPSDRFSAERTGGSVSTLTIQRTQQEDSAVYLCASSPQGEKLFFGSGTQLSVL.